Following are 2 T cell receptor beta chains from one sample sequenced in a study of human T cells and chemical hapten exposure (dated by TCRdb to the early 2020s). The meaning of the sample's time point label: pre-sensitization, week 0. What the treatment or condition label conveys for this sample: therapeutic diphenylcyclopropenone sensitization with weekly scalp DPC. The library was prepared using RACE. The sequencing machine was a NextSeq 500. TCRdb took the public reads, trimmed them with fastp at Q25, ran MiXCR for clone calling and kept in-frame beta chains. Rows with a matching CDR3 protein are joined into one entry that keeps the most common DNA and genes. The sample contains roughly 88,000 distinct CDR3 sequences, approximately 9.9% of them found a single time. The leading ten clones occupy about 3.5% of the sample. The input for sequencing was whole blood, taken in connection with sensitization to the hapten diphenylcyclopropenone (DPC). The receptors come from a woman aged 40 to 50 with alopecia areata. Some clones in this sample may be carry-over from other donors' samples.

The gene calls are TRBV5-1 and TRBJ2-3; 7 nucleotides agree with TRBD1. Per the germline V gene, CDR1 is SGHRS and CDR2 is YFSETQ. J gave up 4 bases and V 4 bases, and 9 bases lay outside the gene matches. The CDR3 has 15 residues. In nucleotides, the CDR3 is TGCGCCAGCAGCCCCACAGGGGCTAGGGCAGATACGCAGTATTTT. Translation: CASSPTGARADTQYF. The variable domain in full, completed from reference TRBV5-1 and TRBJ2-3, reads KAGVTQTPRYLIKTRGQQVTLSCSPISGHRSVSWYQQTPGQGLQFLFEYFSETQRNKGNFPGRFSGRQFSNSRSEMNVSTLELGDSALYLCASSPTGARADTQYFGPGTRLTVL.

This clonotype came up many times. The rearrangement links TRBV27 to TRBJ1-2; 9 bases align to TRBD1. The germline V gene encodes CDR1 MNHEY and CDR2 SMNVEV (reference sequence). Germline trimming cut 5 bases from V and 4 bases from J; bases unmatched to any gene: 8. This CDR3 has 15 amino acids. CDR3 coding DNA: TGTGCCAGCAGTGCGCCGGGACAGGGTATCTATGGCTACACCTTC. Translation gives CASSAPGQGIYGYTF.